The next 8 T cell receptor beta chains were all read from a single sample in a study of T cell responses to AZD1222 COVID-19 vaccine. Profiling relied on immunoSEQ multiplex PCR, and the TCRdb table lists in-frame clones only, not all of them. The sample has about 92,000 clones, around 90% seen once. The material was peripheral blood, obtained on day 0 of AZD1222 vaccination. These receptors all stem from an adult in good health.

The chain carries TRBV21-1 and TRBJ2-7; the D segment call TRBD1 is taken from the table without a DNA check. TRBV21-1 is classified as a pseudogene. The CDR3 has 14 amino acids. The CDR3 reads CASSKRDTDYEQYF. The CDR3 region has the DNA TGTGCCAGCAGCAAACGGGACACGGACTACGAGCAGTACTTC.

V is TRBV6-5 and J is TRBJ2-7; TRBD1 matches 8 bases. In germline, CDR1 is MNHEY, CDR2 SVGAGI. V was pared by 2 bases and J by 3 bases, with 6 bases of the junction left unmatched. The CDR3 sequence is 15 residues long. The CDR3 loop is CASSYGQGASYEQYF. The CDR3 DNA reads as TGTGCCAGCAGTTACGGCCAGGGGGCGAGCTACGAGCAGTACTTC.

This chain joins TRBV19 and TRBJ2-7; D is possibly TRBD2 (5 bases). The V end lost 0 bases, the J end lost 5 bases, and 11 bases lay between the germline ends. This CDR3 comprises 14 residues. CDR1 is LNHDA and CDR2 is SQIVND in the germline V gene (reference sequence). CDR3 protein: CASSIDRGSNEQYF. In DNA, the CDR3 is TGTGCCAGTAGTATAGACCGGGGATCCAACGAGCAGTACTTC.

This rearrangement joins TRBV24-1 to TRBJ2-7, with a tentative D call TRBD1 (5 bases). Germline V gene lookup returns CDR1 KGHDR and CDR2 SFDVKD. V was shortened by 5 bases and J by 3 bases, with 13 bases between the two germline ends. CDR3 size: 14 residues. In DNA, the CDR3 is TGTGCCACCAGTGCCGGAAGGGGCGACTACGAGCAGTACTTC. Protein product: CATSAGRGDYEQYF.

This CDR3 reads CASTSGFYNEQFF. In DNA form, the CDR3 reads TGTGCCAGCACCTCGGGGTTTTACAATGAGCAGTTCTTC. V is TRBV6-5 and J is TRBJ2-1, with D possibly being TRBD2 (5 bases). The CDR3 is 13 amino acids. Trimming took off 7 bases at V and 4 bases at J, with 11 bases between the two ends. Germline V gene lookup returns CDR1 MNHEY and CDR2 SVGAGI.

CDR3 sequence reads: CAGRAFDNEQFF. The CDR3 DNA reads TGTGCCGGCCGGGCATTCGACAATGAGCAGTTCTTC. The V and J genes are TRBV7-9 and TRBJ2-1; D uncertain. V lost 11 bases, J lost 5 bases, and 13 bases lay in between. CDR1 is SEHNR, CDR2 FQNEAQ, per germline (reference sequence). CDR3 length: 12 residues.

This clone was detected only a few times. The genes are TRBV29-1 and TRBJ2-3; tentatively, D is TRBD2 (6 bases). The CDR3 sequence is 15 residues long. CDR1 and CDR2 from the germline V gene are SQVTM and ANQGSEA. V was trimmed by 4 bases and J by 1 base, leaving 15 bases between them. The CDR3 region is CSVVPGSEGTDTQYF. CDR3 bases: TGCAGCGTTGTCCCCGGGAGCGAGGGCACAGATACGCAGTATTTT.

This clone was seen a few times. The V call is TRBV7-2, the J call TRBJ1-2, with D possibly TRBD1 on 6 matching bases. Germline CDR1 SGHTA, CDR2 FQGNSA. The CDR3 is 16 amino acids. Trimming shortened V by 5 bases and J by 2 bases, and 18 bases separated the two germline ends. CDR3 protein: CASSTHPVQGNYGYTF. DNA for the CDR3: TGTGCCAGCAGCACCCACCCGGTACAGGGAAACTATGGCTACACCTTC.